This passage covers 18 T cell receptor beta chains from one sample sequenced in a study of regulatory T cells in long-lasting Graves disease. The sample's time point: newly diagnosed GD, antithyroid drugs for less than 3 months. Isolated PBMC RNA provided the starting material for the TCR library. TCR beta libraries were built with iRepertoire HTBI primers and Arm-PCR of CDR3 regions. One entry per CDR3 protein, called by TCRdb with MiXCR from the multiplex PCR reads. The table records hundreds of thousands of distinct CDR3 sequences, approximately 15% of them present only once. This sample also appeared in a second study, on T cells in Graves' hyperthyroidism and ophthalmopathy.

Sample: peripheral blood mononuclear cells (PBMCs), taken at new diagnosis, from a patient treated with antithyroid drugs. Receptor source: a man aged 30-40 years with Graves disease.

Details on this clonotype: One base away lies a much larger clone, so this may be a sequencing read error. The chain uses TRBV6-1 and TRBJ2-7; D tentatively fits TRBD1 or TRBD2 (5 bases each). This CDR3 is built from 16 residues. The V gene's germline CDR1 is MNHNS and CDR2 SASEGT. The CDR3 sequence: CTSSGTGTTFLYEQYF. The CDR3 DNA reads TGTACCAGCAGTGGGACCGGGACCACCTTCCTCTACGAGCAGTACTTC.

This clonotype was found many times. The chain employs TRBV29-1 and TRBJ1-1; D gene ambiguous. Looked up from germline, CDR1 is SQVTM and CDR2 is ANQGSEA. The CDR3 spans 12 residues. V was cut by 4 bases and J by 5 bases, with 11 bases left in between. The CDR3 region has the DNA TGCAGCGTTGTAATGGGGAGTACTGAAGCTTTCTTT. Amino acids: CSVVMGSTEAFF. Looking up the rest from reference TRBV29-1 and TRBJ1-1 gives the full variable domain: SAVISQKPSRDICQRGTSLTIQCQVDSQVTMMFWYRQQPGQSLTLIATANQGSEATYESGFVIDKFPISRPNLTFSTLTVSNMSPEDSSIYLCSVVMGSTEAFFGQGTRLTVV.

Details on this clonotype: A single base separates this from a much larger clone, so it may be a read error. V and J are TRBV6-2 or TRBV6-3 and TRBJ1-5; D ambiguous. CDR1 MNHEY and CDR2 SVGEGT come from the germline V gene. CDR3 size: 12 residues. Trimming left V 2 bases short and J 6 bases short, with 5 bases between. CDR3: CASSYPGQPQHF. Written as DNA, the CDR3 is TGTGCCAGCAGTTACCCGGGTCAGCCCCAGCATTTT.

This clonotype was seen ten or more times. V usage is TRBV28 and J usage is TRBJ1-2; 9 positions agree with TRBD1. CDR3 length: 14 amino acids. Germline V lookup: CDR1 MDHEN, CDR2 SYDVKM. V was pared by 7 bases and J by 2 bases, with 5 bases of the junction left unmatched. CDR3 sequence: CASTLGQGNYGYTF. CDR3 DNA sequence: TGTGCCAGCACCTTGGGACAGGGAAACTATGGCTACACCTTC.

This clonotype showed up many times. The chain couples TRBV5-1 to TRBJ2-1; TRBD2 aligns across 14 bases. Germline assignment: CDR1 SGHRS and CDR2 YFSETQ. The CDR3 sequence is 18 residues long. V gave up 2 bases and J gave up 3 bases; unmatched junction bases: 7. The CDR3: CASSFPGTSGRSYNEQFF. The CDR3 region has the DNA TGCGCCAGCAGCTTTCCCGGGACTAGCGGGAGAAGCTACAATGAGCAGTTCTTC.

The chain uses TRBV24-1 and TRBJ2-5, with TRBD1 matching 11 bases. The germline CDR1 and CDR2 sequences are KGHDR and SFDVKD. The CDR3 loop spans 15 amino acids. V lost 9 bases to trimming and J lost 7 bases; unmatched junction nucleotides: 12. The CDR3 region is CATEHRTGGLATQYF. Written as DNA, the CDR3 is TGTGCCACCGAGCATCGGACAGGGGGCTTGGCGACCCAGTACTTC.

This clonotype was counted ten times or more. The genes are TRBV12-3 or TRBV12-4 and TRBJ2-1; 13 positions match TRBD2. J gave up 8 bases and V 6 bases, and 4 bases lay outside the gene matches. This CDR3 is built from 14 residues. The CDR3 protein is CASSQGTSGDEQFF. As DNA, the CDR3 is TGTGCCAGCAGCCAGGGGACTAGCGGGGATGAGCAGTTCTTC.

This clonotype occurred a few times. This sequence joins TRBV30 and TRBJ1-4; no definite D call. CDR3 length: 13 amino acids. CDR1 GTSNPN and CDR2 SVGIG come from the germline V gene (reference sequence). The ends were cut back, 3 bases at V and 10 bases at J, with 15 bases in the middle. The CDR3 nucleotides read TGTGCCTGGAGAGTCGGTTCGCGGGGAAAACTGTTTTTT. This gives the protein CAWRVGSRGKLFF.

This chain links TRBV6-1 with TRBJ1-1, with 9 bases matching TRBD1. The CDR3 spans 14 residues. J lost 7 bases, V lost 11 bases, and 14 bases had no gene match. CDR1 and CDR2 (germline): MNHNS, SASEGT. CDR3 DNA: TGTGCCGGCAAGAACAGGGGGCCCCGGGGTGAAGCTTTCTTT. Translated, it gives CAGKNRGPRGEAFF.

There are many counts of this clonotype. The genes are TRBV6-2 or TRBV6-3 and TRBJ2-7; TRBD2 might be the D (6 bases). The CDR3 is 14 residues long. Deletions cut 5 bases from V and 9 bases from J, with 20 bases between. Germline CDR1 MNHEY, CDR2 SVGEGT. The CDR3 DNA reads TGTGCCAGCAGTGACCCCCATGGTTTCGGGGGGCAGTACTTC. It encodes CASSDPHGFGGQYF.

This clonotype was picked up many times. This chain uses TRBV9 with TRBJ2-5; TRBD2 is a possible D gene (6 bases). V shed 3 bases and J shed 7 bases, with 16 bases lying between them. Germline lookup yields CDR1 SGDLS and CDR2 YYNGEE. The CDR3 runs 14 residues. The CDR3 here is CASSDSDYGGTQYF. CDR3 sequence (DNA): TGTGCCAGCAGCGATAGCGATTACGGGGGGACCCAGTACTTC.

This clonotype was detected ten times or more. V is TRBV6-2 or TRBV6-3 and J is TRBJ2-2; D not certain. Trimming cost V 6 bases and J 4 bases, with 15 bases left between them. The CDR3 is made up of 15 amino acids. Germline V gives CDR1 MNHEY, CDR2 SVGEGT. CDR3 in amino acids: CASRSGLVSTGELFF. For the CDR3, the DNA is TGTGCCAGCAGGTCCGGATTAGTTTCCACCGGGGAGCTGTTTTTT.

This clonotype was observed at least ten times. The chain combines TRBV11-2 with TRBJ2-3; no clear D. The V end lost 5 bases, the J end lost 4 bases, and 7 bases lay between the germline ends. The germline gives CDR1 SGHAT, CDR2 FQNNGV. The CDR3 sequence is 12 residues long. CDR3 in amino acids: CASSPDADTQYF. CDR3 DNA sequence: TGTGCCAGCAGCCCGGACGCAGATACGCAGTATTTT.

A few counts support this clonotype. The CDR3 spells CASSIDRADWEDTQYF. CDR3 DNA: TGTGCCAGTAGTATAGATAGAGCGGATTGGGAAGATACGCAGTATTTT. J is TRBJ2-3 and V is TRBV19; TRBD2 is a possible D gene (5 bases). The CDR3 sequence is 16 residues long. Germline CDR1 reads LNHDA; CDR2 reads SQIVND (reference sequence). V lost 0 bases and J lost 5, with 15 bases in between.

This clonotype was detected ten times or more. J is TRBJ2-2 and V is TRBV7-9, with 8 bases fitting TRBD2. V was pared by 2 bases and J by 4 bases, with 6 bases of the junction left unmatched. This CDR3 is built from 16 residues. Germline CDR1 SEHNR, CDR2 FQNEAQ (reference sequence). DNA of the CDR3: TGTGCCAGCAGCTTACCGGTAGCGGGGCTCACCGGGGAGCTGTTTTTT. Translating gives CASSLPVAGLTGELFF.

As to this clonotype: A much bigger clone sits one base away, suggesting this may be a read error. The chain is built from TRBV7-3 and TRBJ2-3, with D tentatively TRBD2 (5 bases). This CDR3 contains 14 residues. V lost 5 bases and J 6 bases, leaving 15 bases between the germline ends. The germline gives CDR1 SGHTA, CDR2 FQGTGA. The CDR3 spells CASSQLGSGDTQYF. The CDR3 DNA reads TGTGCCAGCAGCCAGTTGGGGAGTGGCGATACGCAGTATTTT.

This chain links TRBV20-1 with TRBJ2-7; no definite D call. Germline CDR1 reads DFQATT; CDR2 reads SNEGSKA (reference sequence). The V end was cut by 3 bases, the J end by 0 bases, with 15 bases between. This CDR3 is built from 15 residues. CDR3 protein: CSARARQLTSYEQYF. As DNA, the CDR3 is TGCAGTGCTAGGGCGAGGCAGCTGACCTCCTACGAGCAGTACTTC.

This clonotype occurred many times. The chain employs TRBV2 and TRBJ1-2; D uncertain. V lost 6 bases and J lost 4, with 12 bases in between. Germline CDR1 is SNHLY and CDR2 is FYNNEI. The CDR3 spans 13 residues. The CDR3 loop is CASRVTLVYGYTF. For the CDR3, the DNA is TGTGCCAGCAGAGTGACACTTGTCTATGGCTACACCTTC.